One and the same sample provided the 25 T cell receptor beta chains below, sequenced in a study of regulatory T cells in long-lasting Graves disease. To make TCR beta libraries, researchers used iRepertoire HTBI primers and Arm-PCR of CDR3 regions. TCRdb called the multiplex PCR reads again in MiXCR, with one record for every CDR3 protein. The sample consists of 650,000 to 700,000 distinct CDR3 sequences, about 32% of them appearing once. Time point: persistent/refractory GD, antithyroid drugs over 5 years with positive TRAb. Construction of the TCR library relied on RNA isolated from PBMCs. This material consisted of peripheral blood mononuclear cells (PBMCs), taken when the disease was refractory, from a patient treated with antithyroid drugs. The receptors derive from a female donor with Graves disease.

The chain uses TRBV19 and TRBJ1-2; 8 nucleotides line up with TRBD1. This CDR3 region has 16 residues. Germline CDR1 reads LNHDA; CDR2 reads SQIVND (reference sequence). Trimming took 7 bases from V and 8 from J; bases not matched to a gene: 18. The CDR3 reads CASTDDRGQGARGYTF. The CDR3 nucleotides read TGTGCCAGTACCGACGATCGAGGGCAGGGGGCAAGAGGCTACACCTTC.

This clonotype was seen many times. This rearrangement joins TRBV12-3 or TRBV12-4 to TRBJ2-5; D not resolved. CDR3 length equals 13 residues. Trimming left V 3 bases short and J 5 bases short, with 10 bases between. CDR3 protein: CASSFSQMETQYF. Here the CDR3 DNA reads TGTGCCAGCAGTTTTTCTCAAATGGAGACCCAGTACTTC.

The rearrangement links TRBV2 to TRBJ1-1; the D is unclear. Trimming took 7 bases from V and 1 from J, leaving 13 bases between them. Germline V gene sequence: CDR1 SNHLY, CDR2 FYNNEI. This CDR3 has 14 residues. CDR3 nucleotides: TGTGCCAGCAAGACGACACGCGAGAACACTGAAGCTTTCTTT. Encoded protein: CASKTTRENTEAFF.

CDR3 nucleotide sequence: TGTGCCAGCAATCCAGGGAGCTCCTACGAGCAGTACTTC. Its protein product is CASNPGSSYEQYF. The chain links TRBV6-1 to TRBJ2-7; D could derive from TRBD1 or TRBD2 (5 bases each). Trimming left V 7 bases short and J 0 bases short, with 10 bases between. The CDR3 contains 13 residues. Germline values: CDR1 MNHNS, CDR2 SASEGT.

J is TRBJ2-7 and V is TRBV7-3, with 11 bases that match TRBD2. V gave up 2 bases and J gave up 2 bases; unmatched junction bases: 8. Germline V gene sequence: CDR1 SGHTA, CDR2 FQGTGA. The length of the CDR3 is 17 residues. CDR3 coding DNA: TGTGCCAGCAGCTTACGCCTAGCGGGAGGCTCCCCCTACGAGCAGTACTTC. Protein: CASSLRLAGGSPYEQYF.

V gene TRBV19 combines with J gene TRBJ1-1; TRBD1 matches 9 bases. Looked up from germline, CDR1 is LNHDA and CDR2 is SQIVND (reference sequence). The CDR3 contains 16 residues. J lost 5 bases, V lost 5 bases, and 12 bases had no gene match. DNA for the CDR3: TGTGCCAGTAGTCCTGGACAGGGGATATTAGAGACTGAAGCTTTCTTT. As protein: CASSPGQGILETEAFF.

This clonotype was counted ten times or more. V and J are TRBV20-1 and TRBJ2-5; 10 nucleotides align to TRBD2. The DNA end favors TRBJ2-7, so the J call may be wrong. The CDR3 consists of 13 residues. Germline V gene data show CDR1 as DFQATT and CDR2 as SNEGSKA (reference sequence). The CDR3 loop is CSTRPSGSLEQYF. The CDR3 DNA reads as TGCAGTACTCGCCCTAGCGGGAGCCTCGAGCAGTACTTC.

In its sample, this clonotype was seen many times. CDR3 DNA sequence: TGTGCCAGCAGCCAAGACAGGGGGGAGACCCAGTACTTC. Its translation: CASSQDRGETQYF. V usage is TRBV6-1 and J usage is TRBJ2-5, with 9 bases identical to TRBD1. Germline CDR1 MNHNS, CDR2 SASEGT. There are 13 residues in the CDR3. V lost 6 bases to trimming and J lost 5 bases; unmatched junction nucleotides: 4.

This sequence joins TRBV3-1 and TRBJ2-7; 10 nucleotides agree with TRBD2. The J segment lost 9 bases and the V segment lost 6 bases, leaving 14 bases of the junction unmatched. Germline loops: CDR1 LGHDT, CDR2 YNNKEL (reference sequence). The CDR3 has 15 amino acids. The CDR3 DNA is TGTGCCAGCAGTCCAAGGACTAGCGGCCCTCACGGGCAGTACTTC. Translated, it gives CASSPRTSGPHGQYF.

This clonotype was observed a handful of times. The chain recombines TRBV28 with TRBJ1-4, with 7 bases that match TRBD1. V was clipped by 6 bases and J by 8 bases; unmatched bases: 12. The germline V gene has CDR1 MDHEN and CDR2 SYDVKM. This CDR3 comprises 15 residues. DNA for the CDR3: TGTGCCAGCAGCCCCCAAACAGGGGATGGCGAAAAACTGTTTTTT. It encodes CASSPQTGDGEKLFF.

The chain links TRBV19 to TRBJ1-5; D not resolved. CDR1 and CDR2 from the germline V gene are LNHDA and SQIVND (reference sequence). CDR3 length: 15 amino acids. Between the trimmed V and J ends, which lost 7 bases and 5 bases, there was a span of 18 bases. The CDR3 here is CASTRVKRADQPQHF. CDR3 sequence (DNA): TGTGCCAGTACTCGGGTTAAGAGGGCTGATCAGCCCCAGCATTTT. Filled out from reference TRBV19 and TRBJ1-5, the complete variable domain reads DGGITQSPKYLFRKEGQNVTLSCEQNLNHDAMYWYRQDPGQGLRLIYYSQIVNDFQKGDIAEGYSVSREKKESFPLTVTSAQKNPTAFYLCASTRVKRADQPQHFGDGTRLSIL.

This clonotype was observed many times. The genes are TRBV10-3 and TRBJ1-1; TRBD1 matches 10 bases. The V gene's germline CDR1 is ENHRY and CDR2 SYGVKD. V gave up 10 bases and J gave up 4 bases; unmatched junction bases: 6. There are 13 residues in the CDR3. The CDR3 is CATRDRGFTEAFF. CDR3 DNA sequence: TGTGCCACACGGGACAGGGGTTTCACTGAAGCTTTCTTT.

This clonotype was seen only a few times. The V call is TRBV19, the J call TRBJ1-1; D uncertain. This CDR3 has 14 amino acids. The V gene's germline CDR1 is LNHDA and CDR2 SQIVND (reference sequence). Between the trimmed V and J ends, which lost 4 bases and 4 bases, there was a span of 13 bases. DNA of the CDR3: TGTGCCAGTAGTACCCCGGGAAGGAGCACTGAAGCTTTCTTT. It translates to CASSTPGRSTEAFF.

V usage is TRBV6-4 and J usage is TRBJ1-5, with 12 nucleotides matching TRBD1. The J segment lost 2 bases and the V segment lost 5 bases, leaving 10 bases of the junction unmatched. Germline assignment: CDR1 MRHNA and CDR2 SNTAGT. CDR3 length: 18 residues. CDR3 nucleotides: TGTGCCAGCAGTTACCCGGGACAGGGGGCTAGGGGCAATCAGCCCCAGCATTTT. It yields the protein CASSYPGQGARGNQPQHF.

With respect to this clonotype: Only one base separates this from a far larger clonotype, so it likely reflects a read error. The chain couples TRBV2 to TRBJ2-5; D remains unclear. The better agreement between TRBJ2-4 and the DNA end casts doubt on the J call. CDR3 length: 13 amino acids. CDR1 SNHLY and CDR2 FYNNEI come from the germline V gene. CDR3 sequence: CAQTRSGKNIQYF. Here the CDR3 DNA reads TGTGCCCAGACGCGGAGTGGCAAAAACATTCAGTACTTC.

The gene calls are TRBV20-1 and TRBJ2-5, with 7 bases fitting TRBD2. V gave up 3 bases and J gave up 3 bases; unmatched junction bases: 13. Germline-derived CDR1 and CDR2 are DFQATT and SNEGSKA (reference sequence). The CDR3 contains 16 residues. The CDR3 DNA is TGCAGTGCTAGGTCCCTAGCGGAGAATGTTGAAGAGACCCAGTACTTC. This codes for CSARSLAENVEETQYF.

The CDR3 coding sequence is TGCGCCAGCAGCCAAGTGATTAGCGGGGGGTACGAGCAGTACTTC. It encodes CASSQVISGGYEQYF. The genes are TRBV4-1 and TRBJ2-7; 10 nucleotides align to TRBD2. This CDR3 is 15 amino acids long. J was trimmed by 4 bases and V by 1 base; bases with no gene match: 4. The germline CDR1 and CDR2 sequences are MGHRA and YSYEKL.

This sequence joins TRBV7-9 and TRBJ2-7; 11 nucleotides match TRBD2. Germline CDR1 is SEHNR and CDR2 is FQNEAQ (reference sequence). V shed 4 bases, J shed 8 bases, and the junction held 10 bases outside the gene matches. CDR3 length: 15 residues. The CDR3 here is CASSSSGLAVLKQYF. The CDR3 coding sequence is TGTGCCAGCAGCTCATCGGGACTAGCGGTTCTAAAGCAGTACTTC.

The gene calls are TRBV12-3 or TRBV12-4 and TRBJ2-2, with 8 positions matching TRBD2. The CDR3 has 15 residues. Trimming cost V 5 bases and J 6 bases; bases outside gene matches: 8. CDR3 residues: CASSVPGLVSGELFF. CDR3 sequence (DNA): TGTGCCAGCAGTGTACCGGGACTAGTATCCGGGGAGCTGTTTTTT.

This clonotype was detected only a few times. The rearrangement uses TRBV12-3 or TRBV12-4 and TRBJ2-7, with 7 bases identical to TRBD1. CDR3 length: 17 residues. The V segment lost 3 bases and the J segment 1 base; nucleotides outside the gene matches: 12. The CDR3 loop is CASSFWPSGTASYEQYF. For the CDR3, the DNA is TGTGCCAGCAGTTTTTGGCCTTCCGGGACAGCTTCCTACGAGCAGTACTTC.

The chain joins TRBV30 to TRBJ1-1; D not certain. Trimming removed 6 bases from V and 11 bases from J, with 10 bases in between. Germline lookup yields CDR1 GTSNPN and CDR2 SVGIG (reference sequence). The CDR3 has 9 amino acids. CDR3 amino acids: CACWEGAFF. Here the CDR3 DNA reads TGTGCCTGTTGGGAAGGGGCTTTCTTT. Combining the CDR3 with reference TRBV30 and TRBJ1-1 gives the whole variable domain SQTIHQWPATLVQPVGSPLSLECTVEGTSNPNLYWYRQAAGRGLQLLFYSVGIGQISSEVPQNLSASRPQDRQFILSSKKLLLSDSGFYLCACWEGAFFGQGTRLTVV.

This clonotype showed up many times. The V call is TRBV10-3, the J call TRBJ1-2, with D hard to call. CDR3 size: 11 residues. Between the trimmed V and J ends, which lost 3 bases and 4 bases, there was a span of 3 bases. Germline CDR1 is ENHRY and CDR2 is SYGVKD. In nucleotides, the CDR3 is TGTGCCATCAGTGAAAGCTATGGCTACACCTTC. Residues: CAISESYGYTF.

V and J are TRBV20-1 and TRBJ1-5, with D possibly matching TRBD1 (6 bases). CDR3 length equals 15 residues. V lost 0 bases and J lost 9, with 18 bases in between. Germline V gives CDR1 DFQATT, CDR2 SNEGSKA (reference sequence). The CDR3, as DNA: TGCAGTGCTAGAGAAGACAGGACGGGAATACGGCCCCAGCATTTT. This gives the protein CSAREDRTGIRPQHF.

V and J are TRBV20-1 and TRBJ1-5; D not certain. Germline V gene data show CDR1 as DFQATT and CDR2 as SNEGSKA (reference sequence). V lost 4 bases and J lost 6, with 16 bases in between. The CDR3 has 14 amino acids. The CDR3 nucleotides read TGCAGTGCTACCCCCGGAACAGCCGGTCAGCCCCAGCATTTT. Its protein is CSATPGTAGQPQHF.

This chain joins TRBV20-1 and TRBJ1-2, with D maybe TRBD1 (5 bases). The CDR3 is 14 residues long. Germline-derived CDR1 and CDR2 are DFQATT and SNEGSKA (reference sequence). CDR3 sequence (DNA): TGCAGCGTGTTTGAGACAGAAACTAACTATGGCTACACCTTC. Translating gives CSVFETETNYGYTF.